The clone carrying this TCR beta chain was counted between two and nine times. Its antigen is undetermined. The data belong to a study of metastatic and nonmetastatic thyroid tumors. Study context: The authors compared repertoires across blood and tumor or nodule tissue from malignant and benign thyroid patients.

TCRdb redid the clone calls on the PCR reads using MiXCR. The sample includes several thousand clones, around a third of them seen just once. The V and J ends lost 5 bases and 7 bases respectively, with 12 bases between them. The CDR3 runs 13 residues. Germline V gives CDR1 MNHEY, CDR2 SMNVEV (reference sequence). Study results and limitations: As reported, TCR beta diversity in blood and tumor was significantly higher in malignant thyroid tumors than in benign nodules.

Treatment of any kind had been given to no patient before thyroid surgery. Material for sequencing was tumor tissue. This receptor was identified in a female donor with papillary thyroid cancer or a benign thyroid nodule (not recorded which). Some clones in this sample may be carry-over from other donors' samples. The rearrangement uses TRBV27 and TRBJ2-1; no firm D call. The CDR3 sequence: CASSVPQGNEQFF. The CDR3 DNA reads TGTGCCAGCAGTGTCCCTCAAGGGAATGAGCAGTTCTTC.